Listed below are T cell receptor beta chains from one sample, sequenced in a study of cytomegalovirus exposure and HLA in healthy donors. TCRdb's table, derived via immunoSEQ multiplex PCR, lists solely in-frame clones and lacks some. The sample lists roughly 160,000 clones, approximately 73% occurring once. Specimen: PBMCs. The receptors originated from a woman under 30 in good health and CMV-seropositive. The CDR3 runs from the conserved cysteine through the conserved F or W. D genes are given only for firm matches. Not all rows give a size; the values are once, few, many and, for expanded clones, a class.

V gene	J gene	clone size	D gene	CDR3 DNA	CDR3 protein
TRBV7-2	TRBJ1-5	NA	TRBD1	TGTGCCAGCAGCTTAGTGGGGACAGGGGGAAACAATCAGCCCCAGCATTTT	CASSLVGTGGNNQPQHF
TRBV7-9	TRBJ1-2	few	NA	TGTGCCAGCAGCACACCAAAGGAGGGGTCCTATGGCTACACCTTC	CASSTPKEGSYGYTF
TRBV5-4	TRBJ2-5	NA	NA	TGTGCCAGCAGCTTGATGTCAGGGACACTAGAGACCCAGTACTTC	CASSLMSGTLETQYF
TRBV19	TRBJ2-4	NA	TRBD1	TGTGCCAGTAGTGTGCAGGGGGTAGGAAGCATTCAGTACTTC	CASSVQGVGSIQYF
TRBV5-1	TRBJ2-3	NA	TRBD1	TGCGCCAGCAGCTCCGGGACAGTGGGAACAGATACGCAGTATTTT	CASSSGTVGTDTQYF
TRBV2	TRBJ2-5	NA	TRBD1	TGTGCCAGCAGTGTCAGGGGGGGGACAGGGCAAGAGACCCAGTACTTC	CASSVRGGTGQETQYF
TRBV10-3	TRBJ1-1	NA	TRBD1	TGTGCCATCAGTGAGAACAGGGGGCGGACTGAAGCTTTCTTT	CAISENRGRTEAFF
TRBV7-2	TRBJ2-5	NA	NA	TGTGCCAGCAGCTCGTCGCTCGACGACTACCAGTACTTC	CASSSSLDDYQYF
TRBV15	TRBJ2-3	NA	NA	TGTGCCACCAGCAGGAATTTGGGGGGTCGGGATACGCAGTATTTT	CATSRNLGGRDTQYF
TRBV10-3	TRBJ2-5	NA	TRBD2	TGTGCCATCAGCGTCGGGGGGGGAGAGACCCAGTACTTC	CAISVGGGETQYF
TRBV7-2	TRBJ1-5	NA	NA	TGTGCCAGCAGCTCCCCAGGAAGTGGCCAGCCCCAGCATTTT	CASSSPGSGQPQHF
TRBV7-9	TRBJ1-2	few	NA	TGTGCCAGCAGCTTAGGGACAAGAGGAGGCTACACCTTC	CASSLGTRGGYTF
TRBV7-3	TRBJ1-1	few	NA	TGTGCCAGCTCCCCGGAGGGGACGAGGACTGAAGCTTTCTTT	CASSPEGTRTEAFF
TRBV6-5	TRBJ2-7	NA	NA	TGTGCCAGCGGCAGGGGAGACGAGCAGTACTTC	CASGRGDEQYF
TRBV7-3	TRBJ2-6	NA	NA	TGTGCCAGCAGCCCCTACCTATTGAGCTCTGGGGCCAACGTCCTGACTTTC	CASSPYLLSSGANVLTF
TRBV11-2	TRBJ2-7	NA	TRBD1	TGTGCCAGCAGACATCCGGGACAGGGGGACCTTGAGCAGTACTTC	CASRHPGQGDLEQYF
TRBV28	TRBJ1-1	NA	NA	TGTGCCAGCAGTTTAAGGGGGAACACTGAAGCTTTCTTT	CASSLRGNTEAFF
TRBV19	TRBJ1-5	NA	TRBD1	TGTGCCAGTACCACAGGGGAACGTCAGCCCCAGCATTTT	CASTTGERQPQHF
TRBV7-9	TRBJ2-1	NA	TRBD2	TGTGCCAGCAGCTTAGCTAGCGGGGAATCGTTCTTC	CASSLASGESFF
TRBV6-6	TRBJ2-7	NA	TRBD1	TGTGCCAGCAGTTACGGGGACAGCTCCTACGAGCAGTACTTC	CASSYGDSSYEQYF
TRBV7-2	TRBJ2-3	NA	NA	TGTGCCAGCAGCTTTGGCGGAGATACGCAGTATTTT	CASSFGGDTQYF
TRBV2	TRBJ2-1	NA	NA	TGTGCCAGCAGGGCTGGGAGCAACCAGAATGAGCAGTTCTTC	CASRAGSNQNEQFF
TRBV4-1	TRBJ2-1	NA	NA	TGCGCCAGTAAGCGAGGTGGGGGCTCAAATGAGCAGTTCTTC	CASKRGGGSNEQFF
TRBV7-6	TRBJ2-7	NA	TRBD2	TGTGCCAGCAGCTCCAAGTGGGCTAGCGGGGGCACCTACGAGCAGTACTTC	CASSSKWASGGTYEQYF
TRBV5-4	TRBJ2-3	NA	NA	TGTGCCAGCAGCAACGGGGGAACAGATACGCAGTATTTT	CASSNGGTDTQYF
TRBV25-1	TRBJ1-2	NA	TRBD1	TGTGCCAGCAGTCTAGGGGGCGTTAACTATGGCTACACCTTC	CASSLGGVNYGYTF
TRBV19	TRBJ2-7	NA	NA	TGTGCCAGTAGTCCTCTCGCGACAGCAGTATACGAGCAGTACTTC	CASSPLATAVYEQYF
TRBV2	TRBJ2-7	NA	TRBD1	TGTGCCAGCAGTACGGGACAGTCAACCTACGAGCAGTACTTC	CASSTGQSTYEQYF
TRBV4-1	TRBJ1-2	NA	NA	TGCGCCAGCAGCCAAGAAGGAGATGAAGCTGGCTACACCTTC	CASSQEGDEAGYTF
TRBV5-5	TRBJ1-3	NA	TRBD1	TGTGCCAGCAGCTTCGGGACAGGGGCTGGAAACACCATATATTTT	CASSFGTGAGNTIYF
TRBV27	TRBJ1-2	few	NA	TGTGCCAGCAGTTTCGGAACCGGGACATATGGCTACACCTTC	CASSFGTGTYGYTF
TRBV27	TRBJ1-1	NA	TRBD1	TGTGCCAGCAACCTAAACCAGGGGGCAGACACTGAAGCTTTCTTT	CASNLNQGADTEAFF
TRBV9	TRBJ2-3	NA	NA	TGTGCCAGCAGCGTTAGGGGGGGTGCCACAGATACGCAGTATTTT	CASSVRGGATDTQYF
TRBV10-3	TRBJ2-2	NA	NA	TGTGCCATCAGTGCGTGGGCAGACACCGGGGAGCTGTTTTTT	CAISAWADTGELFF
TRBV7-2	TRBJ2-3	NA	NA	TGTGCCAGCAGCTATAAAAGGGGGGGGCCGGATACGCAGTATTTT	CASSYKRGGPDTQYF
TRBV2	TRBJ1-5	once	NA	TGTGCCAGCAGTGCAGGGAGGGGGTATGGCAATCAGCCCCAGCATTTT	CASSAGRGYGNQPQHF
TRBV9	TRBJ2-4	NA	TRBD2	TGTGCCAGCAGCGTAGGGGAGGGCGGGGGGAGGAACATTCAGTACTTC	CASSVGEGGGRNIQYF
TRBV7-2	TRBJ1-2	once	NA	TGTGCCAGCAGCTTAGTTGCGTCAGGGCAGGGCTACACCTTC	CASSLVASGQGYTF
TRBV7-9	TRBJ2-7	NA	TRBD1	TGTGCCAGCAGCTCCGGACAGGGGCCCTCCTACGAGCAGTACTTC	CASSSGQGPSYEQYF
TRBV7-9	TRBJ1-2	few	NA	TGTGCCAGCAGCTCTCGACAGAACTACACCTTC	CASSSRQNYTF
TRBV5-6	TRBJ1-6	few	TRBD1	TGTGCCAGCAGCTTTAAGGACAGGGACAATTCACCCCTCCACTTT	CASSFKDRDNSPLHF
TRBV12-5	TRBJ1-5	NA	TRBD1	TGTGCTAGTGGTTTGGTAGTTTATGGGGACAGGGGGCTGCAGCCCCAGCATTTT	CASGLVVYGDRGLQPQHF
TRBV18	TRBJ1-3	NA	TRBD1	TGTGCCAGCTCACAGACAGGGGGCAACTCTGGAAACACCATATATTTT	CASSQTGGNSGNTIYF
TRBV9	TRBJ2-2	NA	TRBD2	TGTGCCAGCAGCGTAGGATCGAGCGGGGGGGCAATAACCGGGGAGCTGTTTTTT	CASSVGSSGGAITGELFF
TRBV27	TRBJ1-2	NA	TRBD1	TGTGCCAGTAAACAGGGGACTTATGGCTACACCTTC	CASKQGTYGYTF